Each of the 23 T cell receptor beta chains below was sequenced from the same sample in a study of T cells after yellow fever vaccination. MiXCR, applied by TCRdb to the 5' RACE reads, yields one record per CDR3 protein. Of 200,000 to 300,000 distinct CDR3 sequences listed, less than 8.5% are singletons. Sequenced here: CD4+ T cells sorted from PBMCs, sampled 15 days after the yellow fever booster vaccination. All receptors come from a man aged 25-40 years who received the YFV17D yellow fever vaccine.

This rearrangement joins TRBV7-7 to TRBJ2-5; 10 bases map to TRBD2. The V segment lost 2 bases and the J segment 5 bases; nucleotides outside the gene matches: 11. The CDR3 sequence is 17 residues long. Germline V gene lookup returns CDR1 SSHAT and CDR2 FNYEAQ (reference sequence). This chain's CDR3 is CASSLLPAGGSTETQYF. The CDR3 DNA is TGTGCCAGCAGCTTACTCCCAGCGGGAGGGTCAACGGAGACCCAGTACTTC.

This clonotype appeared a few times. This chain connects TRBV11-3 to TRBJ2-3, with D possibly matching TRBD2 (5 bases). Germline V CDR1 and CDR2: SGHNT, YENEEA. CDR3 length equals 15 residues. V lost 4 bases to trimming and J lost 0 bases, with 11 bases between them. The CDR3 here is CASSSSGGSTDTQYF. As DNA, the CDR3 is TGTGCCAGCAGCTCTTCCGGCGGGAGCACAGATACGCAGTATTTT.

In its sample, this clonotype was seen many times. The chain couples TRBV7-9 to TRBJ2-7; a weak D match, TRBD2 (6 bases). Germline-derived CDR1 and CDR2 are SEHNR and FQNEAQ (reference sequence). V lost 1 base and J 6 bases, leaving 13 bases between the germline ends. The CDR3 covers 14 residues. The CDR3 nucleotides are TGTGCCAGCAGCTTAGGGGGCCTGGGGGGCGAGCAGTACTTC. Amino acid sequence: CASSLGGLGGEQYF.

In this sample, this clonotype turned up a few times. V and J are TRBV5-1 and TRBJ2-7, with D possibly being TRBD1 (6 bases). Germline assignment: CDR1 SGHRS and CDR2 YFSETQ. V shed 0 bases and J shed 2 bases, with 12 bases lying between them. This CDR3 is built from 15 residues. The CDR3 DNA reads TGCGCCAGCAGCTTGGGGGGTGCAGGGGCCTACGAGCAGTACTTC. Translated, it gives CASSLGGAGAYEQYF. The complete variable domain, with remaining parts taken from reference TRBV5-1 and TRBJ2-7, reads KAGVTQTPRYLIKTRGQQVTLSCSPISGHRSVSWYQQTPGQGLQFLFEYFSETQRNKGNFPGRFSGRQFSNSRSEMNVSTLELGDSALYLCASSLGGAGAYEQYFGPGTRLTVT.

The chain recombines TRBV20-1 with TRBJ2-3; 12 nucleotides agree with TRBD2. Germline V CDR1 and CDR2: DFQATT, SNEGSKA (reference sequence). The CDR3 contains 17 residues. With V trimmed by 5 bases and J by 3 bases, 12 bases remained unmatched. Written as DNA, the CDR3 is TGCAGTGCTGCGACTAGCGGGAGAGGGGTCGGGACAGATACGCAGTATTTT. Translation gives CSAATSGRGVGTDTQYF.

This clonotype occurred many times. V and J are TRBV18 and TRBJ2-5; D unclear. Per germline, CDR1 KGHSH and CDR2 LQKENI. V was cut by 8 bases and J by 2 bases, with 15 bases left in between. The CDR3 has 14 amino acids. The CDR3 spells CASSPGRTQETQYF. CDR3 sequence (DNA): TGTGCCAGCAGTCCCGGACGCACACAAGAGACCCAGTACTTC.

CDR3 in DNA: TGTGCCAGCAGCTCACGGCCTCCCCCCTATGGCTACACCTTC. Protein: CASSSRPPPYGYTF. This sequence joins TRBV5-6 and TRBJ1-2; unclear D gene. The germline V gene encodes CDR1 SGHDT and CDR2 YYEEEE. The CDR3 contains 14 residues. The V end was cut by 3 bases, the J end by 4 bases, with 13 bases between.

The CDR3 region has the DNA TGTGCCAGCAGATCCGGGACAGGGAGGTTTCATACGCAGTATTTT. This translates into CASRSGTGRFHTQYF. V is TRBV12-3 or TRBV12-4 and J is TRBJ2-3; TRBD1 agrees at 9 bases. The CDR3 covers 15 residues. J lost 7 bases, V lost 6 bases, and 11 bases had no gene match.

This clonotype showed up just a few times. The CDR3 sequence is CASSQGQYTEAFF. The CDR3 DNA is TGTGCCAGCAGCCAAGGACAGTACACTGAAGCTTTCTTT. The chain joins TRBV7-2 to TRBJ1-1; tentative D call: TRBD1 (6 bases). Germline CDR1 SGHTA, CDR2 FQGNSA. The V end was cut by 5 bases, the J end by 3 bases, with 10 bases between. The length of the CDR3 is 13 residues.

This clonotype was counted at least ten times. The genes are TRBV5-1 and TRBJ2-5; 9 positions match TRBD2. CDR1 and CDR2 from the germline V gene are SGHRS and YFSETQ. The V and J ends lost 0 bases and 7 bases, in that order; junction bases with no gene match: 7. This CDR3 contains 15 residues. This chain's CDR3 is CASSLDSGRTGTQYF. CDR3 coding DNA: TGCGCCAGCAGCTTGGACAGCGGGAGGACTGGGACCCAGTACTTC.

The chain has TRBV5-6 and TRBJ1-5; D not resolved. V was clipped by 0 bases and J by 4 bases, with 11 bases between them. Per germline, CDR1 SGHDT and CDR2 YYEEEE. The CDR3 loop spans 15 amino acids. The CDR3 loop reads CASSLGLAVNQPQHF. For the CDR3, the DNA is TGTGCCAGCAGCTTGGGGTTAGCGGTGAATCAGCCCCAGCATTTT.

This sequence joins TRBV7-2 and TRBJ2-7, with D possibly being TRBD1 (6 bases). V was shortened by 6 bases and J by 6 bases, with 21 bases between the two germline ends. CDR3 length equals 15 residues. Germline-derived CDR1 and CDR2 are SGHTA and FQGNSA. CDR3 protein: CASRYHPSGDGEQYF. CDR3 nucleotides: TGTGCCAGCAGGTATCACCCCTCAGGGGATGGCGAGCAGTACTTC. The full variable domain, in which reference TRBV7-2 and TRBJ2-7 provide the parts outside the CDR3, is GAGVSQSPSNKVTEKGKDVELRCDPISGHTALYWYRQSLGQGLEFLIYFQGNSAPDKSGLPSDRFSAERTGGSVSTLTIQRTQQEDSAVYLCASRYHPSGDGEQYFGPGTRLTVT.

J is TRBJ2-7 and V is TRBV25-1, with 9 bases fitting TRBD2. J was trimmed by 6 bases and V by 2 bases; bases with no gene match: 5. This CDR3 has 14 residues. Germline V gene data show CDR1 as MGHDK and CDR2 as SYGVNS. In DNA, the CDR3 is TGTGCCAGCAGTGAAGGTCTAGCGGGGCGCGAGCAGTACTTC. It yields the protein CASSEGLAGREQYF.

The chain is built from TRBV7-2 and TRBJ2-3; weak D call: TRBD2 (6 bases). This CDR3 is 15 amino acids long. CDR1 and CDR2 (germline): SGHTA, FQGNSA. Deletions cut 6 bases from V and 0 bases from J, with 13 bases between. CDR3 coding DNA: TGTGCCAGCAGACACGTCCGGGAGAGCACAGATACGCAGTATTTT. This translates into CASRHVRESTDTQYF.

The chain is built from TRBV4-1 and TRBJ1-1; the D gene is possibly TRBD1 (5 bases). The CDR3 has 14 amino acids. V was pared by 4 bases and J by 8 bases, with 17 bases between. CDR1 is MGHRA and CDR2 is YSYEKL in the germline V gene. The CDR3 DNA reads TGCGCCAGCAGCCCTGAGGGGATGAGGACGGAAGCTTTCTTT. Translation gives CASSPEGMRTEAFF.

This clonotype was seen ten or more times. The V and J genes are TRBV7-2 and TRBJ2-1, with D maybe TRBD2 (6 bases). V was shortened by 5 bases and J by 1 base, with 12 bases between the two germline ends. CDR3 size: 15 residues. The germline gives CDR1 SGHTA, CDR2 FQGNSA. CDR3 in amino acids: CASSNRELSYNEQFF. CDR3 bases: TGTGCCAGCAGCAACCGGGAGCTTTCCTACAATGAGCAGTTCTTC.

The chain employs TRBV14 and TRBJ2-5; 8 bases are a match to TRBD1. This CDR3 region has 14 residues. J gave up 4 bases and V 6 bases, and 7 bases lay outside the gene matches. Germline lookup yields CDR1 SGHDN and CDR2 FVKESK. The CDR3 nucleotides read TGTGCCAGCAGACGACAGGGGTTTCGAGAGACCCAGTACTTC. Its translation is CASRRQGFRETQYF.

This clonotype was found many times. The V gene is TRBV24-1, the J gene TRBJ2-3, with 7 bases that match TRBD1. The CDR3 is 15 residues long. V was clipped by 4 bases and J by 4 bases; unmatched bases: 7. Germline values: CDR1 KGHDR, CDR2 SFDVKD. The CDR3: CATSDPRQGSDTQYF. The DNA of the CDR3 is TGTGCCACCAGTGACCCCAGACAGGGTTCAGATACGCAGTATTTT.

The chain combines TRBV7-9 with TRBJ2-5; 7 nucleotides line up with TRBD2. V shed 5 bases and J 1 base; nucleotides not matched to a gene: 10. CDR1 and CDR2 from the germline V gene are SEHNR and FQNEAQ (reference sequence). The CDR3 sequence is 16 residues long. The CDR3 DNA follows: TGTGCCAGCAGCCCGCCCGGGGCTAGCGGCCAAGAGACCCAGTACTTC. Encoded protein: CASSPPGASGQETQYF.

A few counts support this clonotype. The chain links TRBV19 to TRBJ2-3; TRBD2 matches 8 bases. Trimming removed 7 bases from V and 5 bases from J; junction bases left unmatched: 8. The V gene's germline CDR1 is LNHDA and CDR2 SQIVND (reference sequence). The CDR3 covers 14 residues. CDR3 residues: CASTREGLRDTQYF. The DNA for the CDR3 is TGTGCCAGTACTCGGGAGGGGCTGAGAGATACGCAGTATTTT. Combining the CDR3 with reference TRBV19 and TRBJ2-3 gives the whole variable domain DGGITQSPKYLFRKEGQNVTLSCEQNLNHDAMYWYRQDPGQGLRLIYYSQIVNDFQKGDIAEGYSVSREKKESFPLTVTSAQKNPTAFYLCASTREGLRDTQYFGPGTRLTVL.

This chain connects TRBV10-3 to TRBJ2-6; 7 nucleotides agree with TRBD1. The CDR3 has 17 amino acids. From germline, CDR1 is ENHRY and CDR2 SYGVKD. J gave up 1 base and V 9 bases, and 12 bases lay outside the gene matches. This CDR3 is CAMGSGQFSSGANVLTF. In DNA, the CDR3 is TGTGCCATGGGGTCGGGACAGTTCTCTTCTGGGGCCAACGTCCTGACTTTC.

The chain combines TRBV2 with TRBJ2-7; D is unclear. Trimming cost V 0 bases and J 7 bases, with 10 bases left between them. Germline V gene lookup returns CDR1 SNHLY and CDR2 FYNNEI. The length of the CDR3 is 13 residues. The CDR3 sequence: CASSEALRQEQYF. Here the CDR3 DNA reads TGTGCCAGCAGTGAAGCGCTTCGGCAAGAGCAGTACTTC.

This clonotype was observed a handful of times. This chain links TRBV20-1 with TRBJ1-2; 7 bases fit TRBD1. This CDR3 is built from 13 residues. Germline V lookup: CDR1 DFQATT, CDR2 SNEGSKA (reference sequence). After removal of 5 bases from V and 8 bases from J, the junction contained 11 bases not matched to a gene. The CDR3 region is CSAPRPTGRGYTF. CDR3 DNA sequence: TGCAGTGCTCCGAGACCGACAGGGCGAGGCTACACCTTC.